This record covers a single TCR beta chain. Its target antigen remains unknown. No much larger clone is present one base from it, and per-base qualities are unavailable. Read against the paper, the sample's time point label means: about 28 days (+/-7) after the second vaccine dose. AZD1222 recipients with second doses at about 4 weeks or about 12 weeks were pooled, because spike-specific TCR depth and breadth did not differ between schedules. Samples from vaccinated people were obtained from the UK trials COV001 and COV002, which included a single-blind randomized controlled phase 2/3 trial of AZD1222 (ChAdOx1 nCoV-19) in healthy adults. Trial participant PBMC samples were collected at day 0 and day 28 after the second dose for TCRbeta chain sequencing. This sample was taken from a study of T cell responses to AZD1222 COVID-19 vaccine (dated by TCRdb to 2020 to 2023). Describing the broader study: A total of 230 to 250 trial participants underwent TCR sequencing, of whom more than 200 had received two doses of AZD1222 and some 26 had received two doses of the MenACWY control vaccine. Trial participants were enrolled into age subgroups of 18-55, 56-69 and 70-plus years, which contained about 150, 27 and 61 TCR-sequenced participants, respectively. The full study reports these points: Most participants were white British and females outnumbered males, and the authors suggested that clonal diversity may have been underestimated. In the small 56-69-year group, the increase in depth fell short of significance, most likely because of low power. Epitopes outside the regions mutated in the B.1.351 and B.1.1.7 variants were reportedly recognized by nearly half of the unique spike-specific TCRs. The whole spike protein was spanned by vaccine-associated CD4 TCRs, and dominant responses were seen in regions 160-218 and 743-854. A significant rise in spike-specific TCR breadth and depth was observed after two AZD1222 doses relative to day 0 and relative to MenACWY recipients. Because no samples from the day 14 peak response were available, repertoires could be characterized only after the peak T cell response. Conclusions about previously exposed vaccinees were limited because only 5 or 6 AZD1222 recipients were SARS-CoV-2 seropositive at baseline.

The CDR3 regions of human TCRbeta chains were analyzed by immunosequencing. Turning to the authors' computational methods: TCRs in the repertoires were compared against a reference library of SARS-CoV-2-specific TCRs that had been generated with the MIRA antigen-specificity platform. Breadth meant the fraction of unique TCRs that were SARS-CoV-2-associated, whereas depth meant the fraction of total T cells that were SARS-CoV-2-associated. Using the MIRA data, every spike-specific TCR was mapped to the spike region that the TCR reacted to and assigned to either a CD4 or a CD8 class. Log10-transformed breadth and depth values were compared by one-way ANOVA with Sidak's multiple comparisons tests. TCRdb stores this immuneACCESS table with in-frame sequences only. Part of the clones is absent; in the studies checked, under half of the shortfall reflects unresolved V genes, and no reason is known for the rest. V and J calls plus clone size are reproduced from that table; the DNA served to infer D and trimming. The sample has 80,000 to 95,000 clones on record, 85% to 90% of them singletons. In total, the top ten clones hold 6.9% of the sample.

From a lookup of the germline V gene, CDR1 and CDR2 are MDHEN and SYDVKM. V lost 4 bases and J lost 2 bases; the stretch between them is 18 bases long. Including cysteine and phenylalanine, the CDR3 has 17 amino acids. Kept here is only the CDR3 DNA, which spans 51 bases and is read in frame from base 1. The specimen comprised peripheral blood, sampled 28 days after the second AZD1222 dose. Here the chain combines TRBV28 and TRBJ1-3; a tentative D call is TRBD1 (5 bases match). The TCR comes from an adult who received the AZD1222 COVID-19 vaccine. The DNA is TGTGCCAGCAGTTCTAGGATGGGGGAAAAGACTGGAAACACCATATATTTT. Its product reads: CASSSRMGEKTGNTIYF.